The present T cell receptor beta chain was sequenced within a study of CD8 T cells in ankylosing spondylitis (dated 2017 in TCRdb). Background for the entire study: The study profiled T cell receptor beta repertoires in healthy donors and ankylosing spondylitis patients to find disease-linked TCR variants. Peripheral blood samples were taken, and synovial fluid was additionally collected from ankylosing spondylitis patients. In total, the full study cohort was made up of nearly 110 healthy donors and more than 20 ankylosing spondylitis patients.

TCRdb shows the sequencer as Illumina HiSeq 2500. TCR beta libraries were prepared by quantitative 5'-RACE with molecular barcodes. Regarding the original processing steps: Disease-linked TCR variants were identified with a new computational method built on a probabilistic model of VDJ rearrangement. TCRdb itself trimmed the public reads at Q25 with fastp, ran MiXCR and retained productive beta chains. Duplicate CDR3 protein sequences are folded into a single record with the most common DNA and genes. In this record, the V and J calls reflect TCRdb's handling and not the investigators' own analysis. The sample records approximately 100,000 distinct CDR3 sequences, 7.5% to 9% of which are singletons. 9.5% to 10% of the sample is held by the ten biggest clonotypes. V is clipped by 6 bases and J by 0 bases, and the sequence between their germline boundaries is 3 bases long. The germline V gene supplies CDR1 SGHRS and CDR2 YFSETQ. The cysteine opens and the phenylalanine closes a CDR3 of 12 amino acids. Here the CDR3 DNA is all that survives: 36 bases in frame from base 1.

The table lists this clonotype with many counts. Its recognized antigen is unknown. Base qualities are not at hand, and no much larger clone is one base apart. Overall study outcomes, separate from this receptor: The disease-linked clones were reported to be significantly enriched in matched synovial fluid samples from ankylosing spondylitis patients. A TCR beta motif made up of 7 to 9 highly homologous amino acid variants appeared to be characteristic of blood from ankylosing spondylitis patients. Some TCR beta motif variants had previously been reported in synovial fluid and blood of reactive arthritis patients, which suggested common disease-initiation mechanisms. The disease-linked clones showed a CD8+ phenotype and occurred at relatively low frequencies in peripheral blood.

This clonotype was obtained from a male donor with ankylosing spondylitis or in good health (not recorded which). The chain was built from TRBV5-1 and TRBJ2-2, with no confidently assigned D gene. Material: blood, either unsorted or a sorted T cell fraction (not recorded which). The nucleotides are TGCGCCAGCAATCCGAACACCGGGGAGCTGTTTTTT. Its translation is CASNPNTGELFF.